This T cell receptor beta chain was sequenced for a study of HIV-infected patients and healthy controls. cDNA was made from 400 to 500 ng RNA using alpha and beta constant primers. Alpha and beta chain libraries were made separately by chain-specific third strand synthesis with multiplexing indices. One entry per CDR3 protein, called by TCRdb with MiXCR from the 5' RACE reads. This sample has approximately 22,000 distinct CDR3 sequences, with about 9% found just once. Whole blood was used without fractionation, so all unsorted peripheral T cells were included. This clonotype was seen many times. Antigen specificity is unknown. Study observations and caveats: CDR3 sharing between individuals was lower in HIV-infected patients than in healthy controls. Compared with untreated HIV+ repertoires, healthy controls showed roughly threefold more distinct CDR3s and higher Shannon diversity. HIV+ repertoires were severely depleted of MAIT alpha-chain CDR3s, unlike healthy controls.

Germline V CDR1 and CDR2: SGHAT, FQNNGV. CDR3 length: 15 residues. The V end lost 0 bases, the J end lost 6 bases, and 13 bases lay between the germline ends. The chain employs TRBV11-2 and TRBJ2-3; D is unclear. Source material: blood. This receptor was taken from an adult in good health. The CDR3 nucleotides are TGTGCCAGCAGCTTAGATCGCCTCCGGGTTGATACGCAGTATTTT. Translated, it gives CASSLDRLRVDTQYF. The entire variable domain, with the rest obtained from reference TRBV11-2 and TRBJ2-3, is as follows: EAGVAQSPRYKIIEKRQSVAFWCNPISGHATLYWYQQILGQGPKLLIQFQNNGVVDDSQLPKDRFSAERLKGVDSTLKIQPAKLEDSAVYLCASSLDRLRVDTQYFGPGTRLTVL.